The rows below give T cell receptor beta chains drawn from one sample of a study of a mutant IDH1 vaccine in newly diagnosed glioma. Antigens for these TCRs are unknown. TCRdb keeps only in-frame clones here, not all; method: immunoSEQ multiplex PCR. Here the sample spans 75,000 to 85,000 clones, about 91% being singletons. Sequenced material: PBMCs, taken from a glioma patient whose treatment included an IDH1 peptide vaccine. The receptors come from a woman in her fifties or sixties with glioma. Each CDR3 is given with its conserved first and last residue. The D gene is left open where the match is weak. Clone size is not always given. Where it is, it says once, few, many or a class for expanded clones.

d_gene: -; abundance: -; v_gene: TRBV5-1; j_gene: TRBJ2-5; CDR3aa: CASSFLSAGDNQETQYF; CDR3nt: TGCGCCAGCAGCTTTTTATCGGCGGGGGACAACCAAGAGACCCAGTACTTC
d_gene: TRBD1; abundance: -; v_gene: TRBV7-2; j_gene: TRBJ2-5; CDR3aa: CASSLGRTGGETQYF; CDR3nt: TGTGCCAGCAGCTTGGGTAGGACAGGCGGAGAGACCCAGTACTTC
d_gene: -; abundance: few; v_gene: TRBV18; j_gene: TRBJ2-3; CDR3aa: CASSPPPPETGDTQYF; CDR3nt: TGTGCCAGCTCACCACCCCCGCCCGAGACGGGAGATACGCAGTATTTT
d_gene: TRBD2; abundance: -; v_gene: TRBV9; j_gene: TRBJ2-1; CDR3aa: CASSKSGTLIYNEQFF; CDR3nt: TGTGCCAGCAGCAAGAGCGGGACTCTTATTTACAATGAGCAGTTCTTC
d_gene: -; abundance: -; v_gene: TRBV10-3; j_gene: TRBJ2-7; CDR3aa: CAISEGQNYEQYF; CDR3nt: TGTGCCATCAGTGAGGGTCAGAACTACGAGCAGTACTTC
d_gene: -; abundance: -; v_gene: TRBV5-5; j_gene: TRBJ2-1; CDR3aa: CASSFPLGNEQFF; CDR3nt: TGTGCCAGCAGCTTCCCGTTGGGAAATGAGCAGTTCTTC
d_gene: -; abundance: -; v_gene: TRBV5-4; j_gene: TRBJ2-3; CDR3aa: CASSHRFPRTDTQYF; CDR3nt: TGTGCCAGCAGCCACCGCTTCCCGCGCACAGATACGCAGTATTTT
d_gene: -; abundance: -; v_gene: TRBV7-3; j_gene: TRBJ1-1; CDR3aa: CASSLEGSSRGYTEAFF; CDR3nt: TGTGCCAGCAGCTTAGAGGGGAGTTCCAGGGGATACACTGAAGCTTTCTTT
d_gene: -; abundance: -; v_gene: TRBV28; j_gene: TRBJ2-3; CDR3aa: CASSLPLDRSTDTQYF; CDR3nt: TGTGCCAGCAGTTTGCCCTTAGACAGAAGCACAGATACGCAGTATTTT
d_gene: -; abundance: -; v_gene: TRBV4-2; j_gene: TRBJ2-3; CDR3aa: CASSQDYGTISTDTQYF; CDR3nt: TGTGCCAGCAGCCAAGATTACGGGACCATTAGCACAGATACGCAGTATTTT
d_gene: -; abundance: -; v_gene: TRBV5-5; j_gene: TRBJ2-1; CDR3aa: CASSRDPAYNEQFF; CDR3nt: TGTGCCAGCAGCCGGGACCCAGCCTACAATGAGCAGTTCTTC
d_gene: -; abundance: -; v_gene: TRBV10-3; j_gene: TRBJ2-7; CDR3aa: CAISEGGGKSYEQYF; CDR3nt: TGTGCCATCAGTGAAGGGGGCGGGAAGTCCTACGAGCAGTACTTC
d_gene: TRBD2; abundance: -; v_gene: TRBV5-4; j_gene: TRBJ2-7; CDR3aa: CASSPRTSGSEEQYF; CDR3nt: TGTGCCAGCAGCCCCCGGACTAGCGGGAGTGAAGAGCAGTACTTC
d_gene: TRBD2; abundance: -; v_gene: TRBV5-6; j_gene: TRBJ2-7; CDR3aa: CASSLQLGRDYEQYF; CDR3nt: TGTGCCAGCAGCTTGCAGCTAGGGAGGGACTACGAGCAGTACTTC
d_gene: TRBD1; abundance: -; v_gene: TRBV10-2; j_gene: TRBJ1-1; CDR3aa: CASSDRGMNTEAFF; CDR3nt: TGCGCCAGCAGTGACAGGGGGATGAACACTGAAGCTTTCTTT
d_gene: -; abundance: -; v_gene: TRBV11-1; j_gene: TRBJ1-6; CDR3aa: CASSLGQGAPLHF; CDR3nt: TGTGCCAGCAGCTTGGGCCAGGGCGCACCCCTCCACTTT
d_gene: TRBD2; abundance: once; v_gene: TRBV29-1; j_gene: TRBJ2-1; CDR3aa: CSNQLADIYNEQFF; CDR3nt: TGCAGTAACCAACTAGCGGATATCTACAATGAGCAGTTCTTC
d_gene: TRBD1; abundance: -; v_gene: TRBV5-1; j_gene: TRBJ2-5; CDR3aa: CASSLGVATGPNQETQYF; CDR3nt: TGCGCCAGCAGCTTGGGGGTAGCGACAGGGCCCAATCAAGAGACCCAGTACTTC
d_gene: TRBD1; abundance: -; v_gene: TRBV28; j_gene: TRBJ1-2; CDR3aa: CASSYPQRTGMDGYTF; CDR3nt: TGTGCCAGCAGTTATCCGCAACGGACAGGGATGGATGGCTACACCTTC
d_gene: -; abundance: -; v_gene: TRBV28; j_gene: TRBJ2-3; CDR3aa: CASGWAGATDTQYF; CDR3nt: TGTGCCTCCGGGTGGGCGGGCGCGACAGATACGCAGTATTTT